This TCR beta chain was obtained from a study of blood T cell repertoires in COVID-19 (dated by TCRdb to the early 2020s). At the level of the whole study: Samples covering the acute and convalescent phases of COVID-19 were provided by collaborators in the United States, Italy and Spain. Where HLA class I and class II types were available, the types were taken from metadata supplied by the sample provider, not from assay-based typing. Deeply sampled blood TCRbeta repertoires from subjects exposed to, actively infected with, or recovered from COVID-19 were included in the dataset. A de-identified subject ID, COVID-19 status, age in years and sex were almost always included in the sample metadata. The repertoires were released in a freely available public database intended as a resource for research on the immune response to SARS-CoV-2. The samples were drawn from two sources: the first 160 participants of the ongoing ImmuneRACE study, and fewer than 1,500 subjects contributed by 6 global collaborators. The material from the prospective study consisted of cDNA or gDNA derived from T cells, B-cell-depleted T cells, or PBMCs. The paper's findings and limits, for the study overall: How much clinical and demographic metadata was included differed by source and by participant, and the metadata was provided uncurated.

CDR1 SGHDT and CDR2 YYEEEE are derived from the germline V gene. The CDR3, cysteine through phenylalanine, is 14 amino acids long. The CDR3 DNA has 42 bases and is translated from base 1. V is reduced by 4 bases and J by 4 bases, leaving a spacing of 11 bases between them. In the prospective study, participants were about 18 to 90 years old, resided in approximately 25 geographic areas of the United States, and were enrolled through a virtual design. In the prospective study, cohorts were assigned on the basis of participant-reported clinical history obtained from a screening survey and a study questionnaire. For ImmuneRACE Cohort 3, a participant was defined as recovered based on two consecutive negative NP/OP PCR tests, clearance by a healthcare professional, or resolution of symptoms. In the prospective study, mobile phlebotomists collected whole blood, serum and a nasopharyngeal or oropharyngeal swab from each participant. Prospective study participants could optionally give additional blood draws and questionnaires over a roughly two-month period. Blood samples from the prospective study were shipped frozen or at room temperature prior to DNA extraction.

The immunoSEQ Assay, a bias-controlled multiplex PCR, was used to amplify TCRbeta CDR3 regions from genomic DNA. As for the authors' bioinformatics: The number of nucleated cells in each sample was estimated by amplification of reference gene primers within the assay. To quantify the absolute abundance of each unique TCRbeta CDR3 rearrangement, sequence reads were collapsed and filtered. For each sample, productive Simpson clonality was calculated as the square root of Simpson's diversity index across productive rearrangements. TCRdb stores this immuneACCESS table with in-frame sequences only. Part of the clones is absent; in the studies checked, under half of the shortfall reflects unresolved V genes, and no reason is known for the rest. V, J and clone size were drawn from that table, and D and trimming were deduced from the DNA. Here the sample has 150,000 to 200,000 clones; 75% to 85% occur a single time. The leading ten clones occupy approximately 5.4% of the sample.

With regard to this clone: This receptor's antigen is unknown. The record has no base qualities; no much larger clone is one base away.

The sequenced sample consisted of PBMCs or T cells enriched from blood (not recorded which). The source is a man between 40 and 49 years old who had recovered from COVID-19. This sequence uses TRBV5-6 and TRBJ1-4, and TRBD1 may be the D gene, going by 6 matching bases. The DNA sequence reads TGTGCCAGCAGCCCAGACAGGAGTAATGAAAAACTGTTTTTT. It translates to CASSPDRSNEKLFF.